This T cell receptor (beta chain) was obtained from a study of Ad26.COV2.S vaccination and SARS-CoV-2 variants. Study-wide results and limits: TCR breadth and depth estimates may have understated total T cell responses.

Treatment: around 19 received Ad26.COV2.S at low or high dose, single or two shots; about 5 received placebo; per-sample allocation not given. Specimen acquisition occurred on day 63 following the initial vaccine or placebo injection. Only in-frame clones appear in the TCRdb table, and some are missing; sequencing was by immunoSEQ multiplex PCR. In the table there are about 350,000 clones, roughly 84% of which are singletons. V lost 2 bases, J lost 1 base, and 10 bases stayed unmatched. CDR3 length: 18 amino acids. From germline, CDR1 is SNHLY and CDR2 FYNNEI. Of note for this clone: Its antigen is unknown.

The rearrangement uses TRBV2 and TRBJ2-7; 11 bases align to TRBD2. The specimen comprised peripheral blood, sampled in a trial of Ad26.COV2.S vaccine versus placebo. The clonotype comes from a person aged 18-60 years who received the Ad26.COV2.S COVID-19 vaccine or a placebo. The CDR3 here is CASSELVSGRASSYEQYF. The CDR3 DNA sequence: TGTGCCAGCAGTGAACTGGTTAGCGGGAGGGCCTCGTCCTACGAGCAGTACTTC.